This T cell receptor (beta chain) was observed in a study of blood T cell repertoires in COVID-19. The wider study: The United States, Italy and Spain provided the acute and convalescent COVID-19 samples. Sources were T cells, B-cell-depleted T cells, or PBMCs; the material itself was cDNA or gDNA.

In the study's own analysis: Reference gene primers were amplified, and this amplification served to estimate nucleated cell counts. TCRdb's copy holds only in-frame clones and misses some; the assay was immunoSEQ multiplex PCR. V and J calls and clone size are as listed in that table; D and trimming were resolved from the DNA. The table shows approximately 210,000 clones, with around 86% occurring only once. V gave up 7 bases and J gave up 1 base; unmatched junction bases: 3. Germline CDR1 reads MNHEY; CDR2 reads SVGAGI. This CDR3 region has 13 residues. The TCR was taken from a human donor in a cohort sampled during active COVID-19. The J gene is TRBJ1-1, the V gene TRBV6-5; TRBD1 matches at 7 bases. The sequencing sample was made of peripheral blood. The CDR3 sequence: CASNWDRNTEAFF. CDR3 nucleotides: TGTGCCAGCAATTGGGACAGGAACACTGAAGCTTTCTTT.